This T cell receptor beta chain was identified during a study of T cell responses to AZD1222 COVID-19 vaccine. Study-wide findings and caveats: Mostly white British, mostly female donors; authors suggested clonal diversity may be underestimated. Baseline serology detected seropositivity in only six AZD1222 recipients.

Data came from immunoSEQ multiplex PCR; TCRdb stores just in-frame clones and leaves some out. Of tens of thousands of clones in the sample, 60% to 85% are singletons; the top ten hold approximately 3.5%. This clone showed up just a few times. Antigen specificity is unknown. The identical CDR3 is also encoded by other nucleotide sequences in the sample. V shed 6 bases, J shed 5 bases, and the junction held 5 bases outside the gene matches. CDR3 length: 15 residues. Germline V CDR1 and CDR2: LNHDA, SQIVND (reference sequence). Second-dose intervals near 4 or 12 weeks were combined. This specimen consisted of peripheral blood, obtained 28 days after the second AZD1222 dose. The chain employs TRBV19 and TRBJ2-2; the match to TRBD2 covers 11 bases. This clonotype was sampled from an adult who received the AZD1222 COVID-19 vaccine. This chain's CDR3 is CASRAVAGGTGELFF. CDR3 in DNA: TGTGCCAGTAGGGCGGTAGCGGGGGGGACCGGGGAGCTGTTTTTT. The full variable domain, in which reference TRBV19 and TRBJ2-2 provide the parts outside the CDR3, is DGGITQSPKYLFRKEGQNVTLSCEQNLNHDAMYWYRQDPGQGLRLIYYSQIVNDFQKGDIAEGYSVSREKKESFPLTVTSAQKNPTAFYLCASRAVAGGTGELFFGEGSRLTVL.